A selection of T cell receptor beta chains follows, all from one sample in a study of T cell responses to AZD1222 COVID-19 vaccine. Sequencing used immunoSEQ multiplex PCR; TCRdb keeps in-frame clones, though not all of them. This table has about 120,000 clones, 80% to 90% appearing once. The specimen was peripheral blood, collected on day 0 of AZD1222 vaccination. These receptors originate from an adult in good health. Each CDR3 is given with its conserved first and last residue. The D gene is left open where the match is weak. Size values are once, few and many counts, or a class for expanded clones, and some rows have none.

CDR3,DNA,size,J,D,V
CVRSARQGVDTGELFF,TGTGTCAGAAGCGCTAGACAGGGGGTGGACACCGGGGAGCTGTTTTTT,once,TRBJ2-2,.,TRBV7-5
CASSPRLFTEAFF,TGTGCCAGCAGCCCCCGATTGTTCACTGAAGCTTTCTTT,.,TRBJ1-1,.,TRBV7-2
CASSLAPTSGLYNEQFF,TGTGCCAGCAGCCTAGCCCCGACTAGCGGGTTATACAATGAGCAGTTCTTC,.,TRBJ2-1,TRBD2,TRBV7-2
CASSPGPRGPGYTF,TGTGCCAGCTCACCAGGGCCCAGGGGGCCTGGCTACACCTTC,.,TRBJ1-2,TRBD1,TRBV18
CASSRDQTYEQYF,TGTGCCAGCAGTCGTGACCAGACCTACGAGCAGTACTTC,.,TRBJ2-7,.,TRBV6-2/TRBV6-3
CASSRGLAGGSSYNEQFF,TGTGCCAGCAGCCGGGGACTAGCGGGAGGGTCCTCCTACAATGAGCAGTTCTTC,.,TRBJ2-1,TRBD2,TRBV5-5
CASSAAYEQYF,TGTGCCAGCAGTGCTGCCTACGAGCAGTACTTC,.,TRBJ2-7,.,TRBV25-1
CASSPGSSNQPQHF,TGTGCCAGCTCCCCAGGATCTAGCAATCAGCCCCAGCATTTT,.,TRBJ1-5,.,TRBV18
CASTLSGGGTIYF,TGTGCCAGCACCCTCAGCGGAGGAGGCACCATATATTTT,.,TRBJ1-3,.,TRBV28
CASSLGIAEAFF,TGTGCCAGCAGCTTGGGTATCGCTGAAGCTTTCTTT,.,TRBJ1-1,.,TRBV5-8
CATSDLNNRGGSTDTQYF,TGTGCCACCAGTGATCTTAATAACCGGGGGGGATCCACAGATACGCAGTATTTT,.,TRBJ2-3,TRBD2,TRBV24-1
CASSPGTGGKNEQFF,TGCGCCAGCAGCCCCGGGACAGGGGGTAAGAATGAGCAGTTCTTC,.,TRBJ2-1,TRBD1,TRBV4-3
CASSQVAGGPYNEQFF,TGCGCCAGCAGCCAAGTAGCGGGGGGGCCCTACAATGAGCAGTTCTTC,.,TRBJ2-1,TRBD2,TRBV4-1
CASSLNGNSNQPQHF,TGCGCCAGCAGCTTGAACGGTAATAGCAATCAGCCCCAGCATTTT,few,TRBJ1-5,.,TRBV5-1
CASSQAGTGNIGSYNSPLHF,TGTGCCAGCAGCCAAGCCGGGACAGGGAATATAGGCTCCTATAATTCACCCCTCCACTTT,.,TRBJ1-6,TRBD1,TRBV4-2
CASSAGTGGAVYEQYF,TGTGCCAGCAGCGCCGGGACAGGGGGCGCGGTCTACGAGCAGTACTTC,.,TRBJ2-7,TRBD1,TRBV5-4
CASRWTSDTEAFF,TGTGCCAGCAGGTGGACATCGGACACTGAAGCTTTCTTT,.,TRBJ1-1,.,TRBV13
CASRLALFPGELFF,TGTGCAAGTCGCTTAGCGCTCTTTCCCGGGGAGCTGTTTTTT,.,TRBJ2-2,.,TRBV12-2
CASSLVGGVATDTQYF,TGTGCCAGCAGCTTAGTGGGGGGGGTTGCCACAGATACGCAGTATTTT,.,TRBJ2-3,TRBD2,TRBV7-2
CASSPVQGLSNYGYTF,TGTGCCAGCAGCCCGGTCCAGGGATTGTCTAACTATGGCTACACCTTC,.,TRBJ1-2,.,TRBV7-2
CASSLQLMNTEAFF,TGTGCCAGCAGCTTACAGCTTATGAACACTGAAGCTTTCTTT,few,TRBJ1-1,.,TRBV7-9
CASSLGLAGANGYEQYF,TGTGCCAGCAGTCTCGGACTAGCGGGGGCTAATGGGTACGAGCAGTACTTC,.,TRBJ2-7,TRBD2,TRBV6-2/TRBV6-3
CASSLEAGGNSLHF,TGCGCCAGCAGCTTGGAGGCAGGGGGCAATTCCCTCCACTTT,.,TRBJ1-6,TRBD1,TRBV5-1
CASKTGLAGGRETQYF,TGTGCCAGCAAAACGGGACTAGCGGGGGGAAGAGAGACCCAGTACTTC,few,TRBJ2-5,TRBD2,TRBV2
CAASRSNEKLFF,TGTGCCGCGAGCAGGTCTAATGAAAAACTGTTTTTT,.,TRBJ1-4,.,TRBV19
CASSLNSYNSPLHF,TGCGCCAGCAGCTTAAACTCCTATAATTCACCCCTCCACTTT,.,TRBJ1-6,.,TRBV5-1
CASSRGGASDTQYF,TGTGCCAGCAGCCGCGGGGGGGCCTCAGATACGCAGTATTTT,.,TRBJ2-3,TRBD2,TRBV4-2
CASGKTENTEAFF,TGCGCCAGCGGAAAGACAGAGAACACTGAAGCTTTCTTT,.,TRBJ1-1,.,TRBV5-1
CASSQVQRGANYEQYF,TGCGCCAGCAGCCAAGTCCAGCGGGGTGCAAACTACGAGCAGTACTTC,many,TRBJ2-7,TRBD2,TRBV4-1
CASSFTTGNTEAFF,TGCGCCAGCAGCTTCACTACAGGGAACACTGAAGCTTTCTTT,.,TRBJ1-1,.,TRBV5-1
CASRPGLAGDYEQYF,TGTGCCAGCAGACCGGGACTAGCGGGAGACTACGAGCAGTACTTC,.,TRBJ2-7,TRBD2,TRBV6-5
CASTELETGELFF,TGCGCCAGCACCGAACTAGAAACCGGGGAGCTGTTTTTT,.,TRBJ2-2,.,TRBV5-1
CASSLAGQIYGYTF,TGCGCCAGCAGCTTGGCCGGGCAGATCTATGGCTACACCTTC,.,TRBJ1-2,.,TRBV5-1
CASSQDRAGPTDTQYF,TGCGCCAGCAGCCAAGATCGGGCAGGGCCCACAGATACGCAGTATTTT,.,TRBJ2-3,.,TRBV4-3
CATTLGNSNQPQHF,TGTGCCACCACACTAGGTAATAGCAATCAGCCCCAGCATTTT,few,TRBJ1-5,.,TRBV28
CASSPRQLQETQYF,TGTGCCAGCTCACCTCGACAGCTACAAGAGACCCAGTACTTC,.,TRBJ2-5,.,TRBV18
CASTAKGANYGYTF,TGCGCCAGCACTGCGAAGGGGGCGAACTATGGCTACACCTTC,.,TRBJ1-2,TRBD1,TRBV23-1
CASSPGQKETQYF,TGTGCCAGCTCACCTGGGCAAAAAGAGACCCAGTACTTC,.,TRBJ2-5,.,TRBV18
CASTSLQGGELFF,TGTGCCAGCACCTCGCTACAGGGCGGGGAGCTGTTTTTT,.,TRBJ2-2,.,TRBV7-2
CASSSDGRATNEKLFF,TGTGCCAGCAGCTCGGACGGCCGAGCAACTAATGAAAAACTGTTTTTT,.,TRBJ1-4,.,TRBV7-9
CASIRGPGQGAFEQYF,TGTGCCAGCATCCGGGGACCGGGACAGGGGGCTTTCGAGCAGTACTTC,.,TRBJ2-7,TRBD1,TRBV9
CASSRTQGTYSNQPQHF,TGTGCCAGCAGCCGGACACAGGGGACCTATAGCAATCAGCCCCAGCATTTT,.,TRBJ1-5,TRBD1,TRBV4-2
CASSPPRTGPAFF,TGTGCCAGCTCACCACCGAGGACAGGCCCAGCTTTCTTT,.,TRBJ1-1,TRBD1,TRBV18
CASSQGGRHPVYTDTQYF,TGTGCCAGCAGCCAGGGCGGGAGGCATCCCGTATACACAGATACGCAGTATTTT,.,TRBJ2-3,TRBD2,TRBV14
CASRGGTGGIYGYTF,TGTGCCAGCCGCGGGGGGACAGGGGGTATCTATGGCTACACCTTC,.,TRBJ1-2,TRBD1,TRBV9